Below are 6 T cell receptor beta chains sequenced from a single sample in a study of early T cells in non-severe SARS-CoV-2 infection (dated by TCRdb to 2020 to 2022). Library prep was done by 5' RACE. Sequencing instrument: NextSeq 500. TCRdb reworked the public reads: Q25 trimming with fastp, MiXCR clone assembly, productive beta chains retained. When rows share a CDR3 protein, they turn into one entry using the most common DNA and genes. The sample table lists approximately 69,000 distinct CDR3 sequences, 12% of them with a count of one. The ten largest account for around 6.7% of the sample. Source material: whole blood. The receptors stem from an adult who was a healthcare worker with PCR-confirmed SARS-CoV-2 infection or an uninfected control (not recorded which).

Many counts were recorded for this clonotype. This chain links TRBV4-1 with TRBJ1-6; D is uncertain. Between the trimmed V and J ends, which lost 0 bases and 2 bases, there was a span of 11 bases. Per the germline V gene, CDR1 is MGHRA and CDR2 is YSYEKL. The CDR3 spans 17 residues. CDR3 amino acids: CASSQDPERTYNSPLHF. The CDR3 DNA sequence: TGCGCCAGCAGCCAAGATCCGGAGCGGACCTATAATTCACCCCTCCACTTT.

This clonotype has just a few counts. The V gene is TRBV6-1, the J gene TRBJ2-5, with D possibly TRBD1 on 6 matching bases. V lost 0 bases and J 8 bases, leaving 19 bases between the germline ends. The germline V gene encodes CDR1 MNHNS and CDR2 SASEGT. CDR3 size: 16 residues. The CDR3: CASSEAVVRGFVTQYF. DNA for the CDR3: TGTGCCAGCAGTGAAGCGGTCGTCAGGGGATTTGTCACCCAGTACTTC.

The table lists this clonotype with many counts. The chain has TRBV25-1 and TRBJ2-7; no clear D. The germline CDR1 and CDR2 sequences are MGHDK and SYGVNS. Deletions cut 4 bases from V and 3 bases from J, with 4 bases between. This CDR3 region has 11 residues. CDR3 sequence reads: CASSAIYEQYF. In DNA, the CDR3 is TGTGCCAGCAGTGCAATCTACGAGCAGTACTTC.

The CDR3 DNA follows: TGTGCCAGCTCACCCCTTGGCACCTCCACTGAAGCTTTCTTT. Its protein product is CASSPLGTSTEAFF. This chain joins TRBV18 and TRBJ1-1; D ambiguous. V gave up 3 bases and J gave up 4 bases, with 12 bases separating them. CDR3 length: 14 residues. CDR1 is KGHSH and CDR2 is LQKENI in the germline V gene.

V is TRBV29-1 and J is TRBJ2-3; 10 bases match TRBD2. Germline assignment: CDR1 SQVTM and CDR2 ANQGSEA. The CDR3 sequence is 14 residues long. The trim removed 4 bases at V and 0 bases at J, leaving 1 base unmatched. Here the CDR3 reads CSVASGGSTDTQYF. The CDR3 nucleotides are TGCAGCGTTGCTAGCGGGGGAAGCACAGATACGCAGTATTTT.

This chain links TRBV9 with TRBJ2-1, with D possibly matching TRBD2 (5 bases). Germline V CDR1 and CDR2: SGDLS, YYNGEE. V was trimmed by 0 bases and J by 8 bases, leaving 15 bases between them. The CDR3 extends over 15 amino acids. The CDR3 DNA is TGTGCCAGCAGCGTAGGTTGGGGTTGGGAGTATGAGCAGTTCTTC. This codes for CASSVGWGWEYEQFF.